This T cell receptor beta chain emerged from a study of T-cell reconstitution after alpha-beta-depleted transplantation in children. Study outcomes and limitations: Surviving recipient T cells and thymic progenitors produced the high day-60 TCRbeta diversity seen in some patients. Newly produced T cells mostly provided counts and TCRbeta diversity after one year, as hyperexpanded clones declined. Approximately two months post-transplant, alpha-beta T cells reportedly originated from several hundred expanded graft clones.

About this clonotype: What it binds is unknown.

CDR3 length: 12 amino acids. The V and J ends lost 4 bases and 5 bases respectively, with 7 bases between them. Germline V gene data show CDR1 as MGHRA and CDR2 as YSYEKL. Library preparation (for TCRbeta) was performed with unique molecular identifiers. TCRdb recomputed calls from the PCR reads with MiXCR, one row per CDR3 protein. The sample lists 600,000 to 800,000 distinct CDR3 sequences, approximately 14% seen once, with 0.79% in the top ten. The sequence came from a girl under 10 years old with congenital amegakaryocytic thrombocytopenia, due to receive a stem cell transplant. The sample here was PBMCs, taken before TCRalphabeta/CD19-depleted stem cell transplant. The gene calls are TRBV4-1 and TRBJ2-3; unclear D gene. DNA of the CDR3: TGCGCCAGCAGCCGGATCCAAGATACGCAGTATTTT. The encoded protein is CASSRIQDTQYF.